This paragraph covers one T cell receptor beta chain sequence. The germline CDR1 and CDR2 sequences are SGHRS and YFSETQ. Trimming stripped 0 bases from V and 1 base from J, with 9 bases between. The length of the CDR3 is 15 residues. This record belongs to a study of blood T cell repertoires in COVID-19. Study-wide background: The samples span acute and convalescent COVID-19 from the United States, Italy and Spain. In each case, the material was cDNA or gDNA derived from T cells, B-cell-depleted T cells, or PBMCs.

Per the original data handling: Quantification of nucleated cells was approximated via reference gene primer amplification. Data came from immunoSEQ multiplex PCR; TCRdb stores just in-frame clones and leaves some out. That table supplies the V and J calls and clone size; D and trimming were determined from the DNA. The sample holds approximately 300,000 clones, 65% to 85% seen once. The rearrangement links TRBV5-1 to TRBJ2-3; maybe TRBD1 (6 bases). The clonotype comes from a woman aged 45-65 years with acute or convalescent COVID-19. Sample: peripheral blood. CDR3 sequence: CASSLAGERTDTQYF. The CDR3 nucleotides read TGCGCCAGCAGCTTGGCAGGGGAACGCACAGATACGCAGTATTTT.